This T cell receptor (beta chain) was profiled in a study of a mutant IDH1 vaccine in newly diagnosed glioma. The time point is: week 47, end of study. Vaccine doses each comprised 300 ug of mutant IDH1 20-mer peptide, with topical imiquimod. The CDR3 runs to 13 residues. Germline loops: CDR1 SGHTA, CDR2 FQGNSA. The germline V and J ends were trimmed by 3 bases and 1 base, with 6 bases remaining between them. Worth noting for this clone: Its antigen is currently unknown.

Sequencing used immunoSEQ multiplex PCR; TCRdb keeps in-frame clones, though not all of them. The sample lists 56,000 or so clones, roughly 80% occurring once. This specimen was PBMCs, taken from a glioma patient whose treatment included an IDH1 peptide vaccine. The chain recombines TRBV7-2 with TRBJ1-1, with D uncertain. The sequence came from a man aged 45-65 years with glioma. The CDR3 here is CASSFGPNTEAFF. CDR3 nucleotide sequence: TGTGCCAGCAGCTTCGGACCGAACACTGAAGCTTTCTTT.